This T cell receptor beta chain was identified during a study of blood T cell repertoires in COVID-19. Only in-frame clones appear in the TCRdb table, and some are missing; sequencing was by immunoSEQ multiplex PCR. The top ten hold 3.1% of the sample, which has some 250,000 clones, approximately 81% seen once. Trimming took 5 bases from V and 2 from J, leaving 18 bases between them. Germline loops: CDR1 MNHEY, CDR2 SVGEGT. The CDR3 loop spans 16 amino acids. V and J are TRBV6-2 or TRBV6-3 and TRBJ1-1; possibly TRBD1 for D (5 bases). What was sequenced was peripheral blood. The receptor was isolated from a woman between 18 and 29 years old with acute or convalescent COVID-19. CDR3 sequence reads: CASSPAAGLGNTEAFF. The CDR3 bases are TGTGCCAGCAGTCCAGCTGCAGGGCTGGGTAACACTGAAGCTTTCTTT.